What follows are 31 T cell receptor beta chains derived from one specimen sequenced in a study of cytomegalovirus exposure and HLA in healthy donors. The method was immunoSEQ multiplex PCR; TCRdb's version includes in-frame clones alone and lacks a portion of them. The data hold roughly 60,000 clones, with about 90% observed a single time. The sample taken for sequencing was PBMCs. These receptors all come from a woman under 30 in good health and CMV-seronegative.

About this clone itself: The junction differs from germline at one of its ends, possibly a read error. The V and J genes are TRBV7-7 and TRBJ2-2, with TRBD1 identical over 7 bases. Germline V gene lookup returns CDR1 SSHAT and CDR2 FNYEAQ (reference sequence). The CDR3 has 15 residues. In nucleotides, the CDR3 is TGTGCTAGCAGAAGGGACAGCTCAAACACCGGGGAGCTGTTTTTT. Encoded protein: CASRRDSSNTGELFF.

J is TRBJ2-5 and V is TRBV7-8; the D is unclear. The V gene lost 5 bases and the J gene lost 5 bases, with 27 bases spanning the gap. Germline V gene data show CDR1 as SGHVS and CDR2 as FQNEAQ. The CDR3 runs 18 residues. This chain's CDR3 is CASSLVHSGGFQKETQYF. For the CDR3, the DNA is TGTGCCAGCAGCCTAGTACATAGTGGCGGCTTTCAAAAGGAGACCCAGTACTTC.

The CDR3 here is CASSSLAKNIQYF. The DNA for the CDR3 is TGTGCCAGCAGTTCACTAGCCAAAAACATTCAGTACTTC. The chain combines TRBV6-5 with TRBJ2-4; no clear D. The V gene's germline CDR1 is MNHEY and CDR2 SVGAGI. This CDR3 spans 13 amino acids. V was pared by 4 bases and J by 0 bases, with 4 bases between.

The chain recombines TRBV11-2 with TRBJ1-1; 8 bases line up with TRBD1. Unmatched junction bases numbered 8, after V lost 4 bases and J lost 1 base. The V gene's germline CDR1 is SGHAT and CDR2 FQNNGV. The CDR3 is 16 amino acids. The DNA for the CDR3 is TGTGCCAGCAGCTCCCTTGACAGGGGCCAGAACACTGAAGCTTTCTTT. The encoded protein is CASSSLDRGQNTEAFF.

This clone has only one observation. The V and J genes are TRBV5-6 and TRBJ2-7, with D possibly being TRBD1 (5 bases). Germline CDR1 and CDR2: SGHDT and YYEEEE. V dropped 0 bases and J dropped 2 bases, with 9 bases sitting between them. The CDR3 loop spans 14 amino acids. The CDR3 sequence: CASSLDPRAYEQYF. CDR3 coding DNA: TGTGCCAGCAGCTTGGACCCCAGGGCCTACGAGCAGTACTTC.

This chain links TRBV4-3 with TRBJ2-7; D is undetermined. Germline V gene data show CDR1 as LGHNA and CDR2 as YSLEER. The CDR3 is 17 amino acids. Deletions cut 0 bases from V and 0 bases from J, with 15 bases between. The CDR3 DNA is TGCGCCAGCAGCCAAGATGCATCCACTCGAAGCTCCTACGAGCAGTACTTC. Protein: CASSQDASTRSSYEQYF.

The CDR3 DNA reads as TGTGCCAGCAGTGGTCAGGGGGCATGGAAGGAGGATGGCTACACCTTC. As protein: CASSGQGAWKEDGYTF. The chain joins TRBV2 to TRBJ1-2; 8 nucleotides line up with TRBD1. J was trimmed by 6 bases and V by 4 bases; bases with no gene match: 13. Germline CDR1 is SNHLY and CDR2 is FYNNEI. The CDR3 consists of 16 residues.

V gene TRBV4-1 combines with J gene TRBJ1-2, with TRBD1 identical over 7 bases. Germline lookup yields CDR1 MGHRA and CDR2 YSYEKL. The V gene end was trimmed by 4 bases and the J gene end by 6 bases; junction bases not matched to a gene: 11. This CDR3 comprises 15 residues. CDR3 in DNA: TGCGCCAGCAGCCTCAACAGGGGCCTCCTTGATGGCTACACCTTC. Amino acid sequence: CASSLNRGLLDGYTF.

The V call is TRBV29-1, the J call TRBJ2-2; tentative D call: TRBD1 (6 bases). The CDR3 spans 14 residues. Trimming pared 3 bases from V and 4 bases from J, leaving 12 bases between. Germline CDR1 is SQVTM and CDR2 is ANQGSEA. CDR3: CSVDMDRPTGELFF. CDR3 DNA: TGCAGCGTTGATATGGACAGACCCACCGGGGAGCTGTTTTTT.

The rearrangement joins TRBV4-1 to TRBJ2-7; D gene uncertain. Trimming took off 1 base at V and 4 bases at J, with 8 bases between the two ends. From germline, CDR1 is MGHRA and CDR2 YSYEKL. This CDR3 comprises 13 residues. The CDR3 DNA sequence: TGCGCCAGCAGCCAAGTTTGGCTGTACGAGCAGTACTTC. This sequence encodes CASSQVWLYEQYF.

A word on this clone: At one of its ends the junction is not consistent with the germline gene, which may arise from a read error. The V and J genes are TRBV7-7 and TRBJ1-1, with 7 nucleotides matching TRBD1. The CDR3 is 15 residues long. Germline CDR1 reads SSHAT; CDR2 reads FNYEAQ (reference sequence). The CDR3 nucleotides read TGTGCTAGCAGCAAGAGGGACAGAAAGAACACTGAAGCTTTCTTT. Its translation is CASSKRDRKNTEAFF. The entire variable domain, with the rest obtained from reference TRBV7-7 and TRBJ1-1, is as follows: GAGVSQSPRYKVTKRGQDVTLRCDPISSHATLYWYQQALGQGPEFLTYFNYEAQPDKSGLPSDRFSAERPEGSISTLTIQRTEQRDSAMYRCASSKRDRKNTEAFFGQGTRLTVV.

This sequence joins TRBV9 and TRBJ2-6, with D hard to call. Germline V lookup: CDR1 SGDLS, CDR2 YYNGEE. V dropped 0 bases and J dropped 5 bases, with 3 bases sitting between them. The CDR3 consists of 13 residues. CDR3 amino acids: CASSVDWANVLTF. The CDR3 region has the DNA TGTGCCAGCAGCGTAGACTGGGCCAACGTCCTGACTTTC.

The count of this clone is one. The gene calls are TRBV6-1 and TRBJ1-1; 10 nucleotides line up with TRBD1. CDR1 and CDR2 from the germline V gene are MNHNS and SASEGT. CDR3 length: 14 residues. Trimming took 6 bases from V and 6 from J; bases not matched to a gene: 7. The DNA for the CDR3 is TGTGCCAGCAGGGAAAGACAGGGGGCTTCTGAAGCTTTCTTT. Its protein product is CASRERQGASEAFF.

The chain employs TRBV14 and TRBJ1-6; 8 nucleotides match TRBD1. Trimming at V came to 5 bases and at J to 6 bases, leaving 6 bases not matched to a gene. CDR3 length: 15 amino acids. Germline CDR1 SGHDN, CDR2 FVKESK. CDR3 loop: CASSTRTGINSPLHF. The CDR3 DNA follows: TGTGCCAGCAGCACCCGGACAGGGATTAATTCACCCCTCCACTTT.

CDR3 in DNA: TGTGCCAGCAGACACCCGGGACAAGACTATGGCTACACCTTC. Translated, it gives CASRHPGQDYGYTF. V usage is TRBV7-9 and J usage is TRBJ1-2, with D possibly being TRBD1 (6 bases). CDR1 and CDR2 from the germline V gene are SEHNR and FQNEAQ (reference sequence). The CDR3 runs 14 residues. V lost 6 bases and J 3 bases, leaving 14 bases between the germline ends.

The chain carries TRBV2 and TRBJ2-3; D might be TRBD2 (6 bases). The CDR3 runs to 16 residues. The ends were cut back, 5 bases at V and 4 bases at J, with 19 bases in the middle. Germline CDR1 reads SNHLY; CDR2 reads FYNNEI. The CDR3: CASSPTSSSGADTQYF. CDR3 in DNA: TGTGCCAGCAGTCCTACTAGCTCCTCTGGTGCAGATACGCAGTATTTT.

The chain recombines TRBV6-1 with TRBJ1-1; D is ambiguous. Germline V gene lookup returns CDR1 MNHNS and CDR2 SASEGT. V lost 4 bases to trimming and J lost 2 bases, with 11 bases between them. The CDR3 runs to 14 residues. This CDR3 is CASSVSRLNTEAFF. The CDR3 DNA is TGTGCCAGCAGTGTGTCCAGGCTTAACACTGAAGCTTTCTTT.

The chain employs TRBV28 and TRBJ2-5; 7 bases line up with TRBD1. The CDR3 extends over 14 amino acids. The V segment lost 1 base and the J segment 5 bases; nucleotides outside the gene matches: 4. Germline CDR1 and CDR2: MDHEN and SYDVKM. The CDR3 is CASSLYDRDETQYF. CDR3 sequence (DNA): TGTGCCAGCAGTTTATACGACAGGGACGAGACCCAGTACTTC. The full variable domain, its missing parts supplied by reference TRBV28 and TRBJ2-5, is DVKVTQSSRYLVKRTGEKVFLECVQDMDHENMFWYRQDPGLGLRLIYFSYDVKMKEKGDIPEGYSVSREKKERFSLILESASTNQTSMYLCASSLYDRDETQYFGPGTRLLVL.

This clone was recorded once. The chain is built from TRBV21-1 and TRBJ2-7; the listed D gene, TRBD1, was not tested against the DNA. TRBV21-1 constitutes a pseudogene. CDR3 length: 14 amino acids. The CDR3 DNA reads TGTGCCAGCAGCAAAGGGGGGCTCGGGTACGAGCAGTACTTC. It is translated as CASSKGGLGYEQYF.

This clone came up once. CDR3 in amino acids: CASSLRGQGNTGELFF. DNA for the CDR3: TGTGCCAGCAGTTTGCGGGGACAGGGGAACACCGGGGAGCTGTTTTTT. The chain employs TRBV27 and TRBJ2-2, with TRBD1 identical over 9 bases. Germline values: CDR1 MNHEY, CDR2 SMNVEV (reference sequence). This CDR3 has 16 amino acids. J lost 1 base, V lost 3 bases, and 3 bases had no gene match.

V is TRBV28 and J is TRBJ1-1, with TRBD1 identical over 10 bases. The trim removed 3 bases at V and 1 base at J, leaving 5 bases unmatched. The CDR3 runs to 16 residues. The germline CDR1 and CDR2 sequences are MDHEN and SYDVKM. The CDR3 loop reads CASSFRDRGPNTEAFF. The CDR3, as DNA: TGTGCCAGCAGTTTTCGGGACAGGGGACCGAACACTGAAGCTTTCTTT. The entire variable domain, with the rest obtained from reference TRBV28 and TRBJ1-1, is as follows: DVKVTQSSRYLVKRTGEKVFLECVQDMDHENMFWYRQDPGLGLRLIYFSYDVKMKEKGDIPEGYSVSREKKERFSLILESASTNQTSMYLCASSFRDRGPNTEAFFGQGTRLTVV.

The genes are TRBV7-9 and TRBJ1-6; 10 bases line up with TRBD1. Losses at the gene ends were 8 bases for V and 2 bases for J; bases not matched to a gene: 0. Germline CDR1 SEHNR, CDR2 FQNEAQ (reference sequence). The CDR3 covers 14 residues. As DNA, the CDR3 is TGTGCCAGCGGGACAGGGGCCTATAATTCACCCCTCCACTTT. This sequence encodes CASGTGAYNSPLHF.

The chain joins TRBV18 to TRBJ1-1; no clear D. This CDR3 has 14 residues. Germline V gene sequence: CDR1 KGHSH, CDR2 LQKENI. V shed 0 bases and J shed 0 bases, with 5 bases lying between them. The CDR3 bases are TGTGCCAGCTCACCACCGGCGGTGAACACTGAAGCTTTCTTT. Protein product: CASSPPAVNTEAFF.

This chain links TRBV5-1 with TRBJ2-2, with 8 bases that match TRBD1. Germline-derived CDR1 and CDR2 are SGHRS and YFSETQ. This CDR3 is 15 amino acids long. V lost 2 bases, J lost 3 bases, and 3 bases stayed unmatched. The CDR3 loop is CASSFSQGDTGELFF. The DNA for the CDR3 is TGCGCCAGCAGCTTCTCACAGGGGGACACCGGGGAGCTGTTTTTT.

V and J are TRBV4-3 and TRBJ2-2, with a weak D call TRBD2 (7 bases). With 4 bases removed from V and 6 bases from J, the gap between germline ends came to 15 bases. Germline V CDR1 and CDR2: LGHNA, YSLEER. This CDR3 is built from 15 residues. Written as DNA, the CDR3 is TGCGCCAGCAGCCCCGAGGTAGGGGGGGCCGGGGAGCTGTTTTTT. It codes for CASSPEVGGAGELFF.

This chain joins TRBV27 and TRBJ2-6, with D maybe TRBD2 (6 bases). The ends were cut back, 7 bases at V and 1 base at J, with 32 bases in the middle. The CDR3 loop spans 22 amino acids. CDR1 MNHEY and CDR2 SMNVEV come from the germline V gene (reference sequence). DNA for the CDR3: TGTGCCAGCACTCCGACCCGGGGGTCCAGGAGCAGTACTGGGTCTGGGGCCAACGTCCTGACTTTC. This sequence encodes CASTPTRGSRSSTGSGANVLTF.

The chain uses TRBV5-1 and TRBJ1-1, with unresolved D. This CDR3 region has 14 residues. Germline CDR1 and CDR2: SGHRS and YFSETQ. Between the trimmed V and J ends, which lost 5 bases and 3 bases, there was a span of 14 bases. The CDR3 loop is CASSILPADTEAFF. The CDR3 DNA reads as TGCGCCAGCAGTATACTCCCTGCGGACACTGAAGCTTTCTTT.

In this sample, this clone turned up once. The chain uses TRBV5-1 and TRBJ1-4; unclear D gene. Germline V gene data show CDR1 as SGHRS and CDR2 as YFSETQ. The CDR3 has 13 residues. The V gene lost 0 bases and the J gene lost 7 bases, with 7 bases spanning the gap. CDR3 protein: CASSLEIGEKLFF. The CDR3 DNA reads as TGCGCCAGCAGCTTGGAAATCGGTGAAAAACTGTTTTTT.

J is TRBJ1-4 and V is TRBV5-1, with D uncertain. V lost 0 bases, J lost 0 bases, and 12 bases lay in between. The CDR3 loop spans 17 amino acids. Germline CDR1 SGHRS, CDR2 YFSETQ. The CDR3 loop is CASSLGGGLSTNEKLFF. The CDR3, as DNA: TGCGCCAGCAGCTTGGGGGGTGGACTGTCAACTAATGAAAAACTGTTTTTT.

The chain is built from TRBV5-4 and TRBJ2-5, with 7 bases that match TRBD1. Germline lookup yields CDR1 SGHNT and CDR2 YYREEE (reference sequence). J was trimmed by 2 bases and V by 4 bases; bases with no gene match: 8. This CDR3 contains 15 residues. The CDR3 DNA reads as TGTGCCAGCAGCAGACCGGGACAGATTCAAGAGACCCAGTACTTC. This translates into CASSRPGQIQETQYF.

The chain recombines TRBV6-9 with TRBJ1-2; D is possibly TRBD1 (5 bases). CDR3 length: 13 residues. V dropped 4 bases and J dropped 7 bases, with 13 bases sitting between them. Germline V gene sequence: CDR1 MNHGY, CDR2 SVAAGI. CDR3 region: CASSSGTGGGYTF. Here the CDR3 DNA reads TGTGCCAGCAGTTCGGGGACTGGCGGTGGCTACACCTTC.